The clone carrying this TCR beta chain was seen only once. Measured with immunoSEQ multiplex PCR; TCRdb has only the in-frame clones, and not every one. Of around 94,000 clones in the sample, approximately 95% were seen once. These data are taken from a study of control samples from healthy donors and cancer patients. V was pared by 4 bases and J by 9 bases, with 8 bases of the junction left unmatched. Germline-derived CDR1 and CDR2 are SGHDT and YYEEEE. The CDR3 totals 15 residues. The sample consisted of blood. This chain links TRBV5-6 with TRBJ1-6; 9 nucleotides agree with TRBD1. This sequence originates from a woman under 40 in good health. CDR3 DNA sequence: TGTGCCAGCAGCCCCGCGGGACAGGGCTTTTCACCCCTCCACTTT. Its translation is CASSPAGQGFSPLHF.